What follows are 8 T cell receptor beta chains derived from one specimen sequenced in a study of T cell repertoires in cytomegalovirus infection. TCRdb called the reads again in MiXCR, with one record for every CDR3 protein. Of some 900,000 distinct CDR3 sequences listed, around a third were seen once; the top ten hold around 12%. These receptors are not linked to any known antigen. The source was cultured CD8+ T cells from PBMCs, collected from culture after CMV antigen stimulation. These receptors were obtained from a human donor in good health (CMV status not recorded). Some clones in this sample may be carry-over from other donors' samples.

The genes are TRBV7-6 and TRBJ2-2; D unclear. Trimming stripped 5 bases from V and 1 base from J, with 14 bases between. The CDR3 loop spans 16 amino acids. Germline V gives CDR1 SGHVS, CDR2 FNYEAQ. The CDR3 coding sequence is TGTGCCAGCAGCCGGCCCCGGACGGAGAACACCGGGGAGCTGTTTTTT. This codes for CASSRPRTENTGELFF.

This clonotype was observed many times. Written as DNA, the CDR3 is TGTGCCAGCAGTTTTGGGAGCACAGATACGCAGTATTTT. Residues: CASSFGSTDTQYF. V gene TRBV27 combines with J gene TRBJ2-3; D remains unclear. The V end lost 3 bases, the J end lost 0 bases, and 4 bases lay between the germline ends. CDR1 and CDR2 (germline): MNHEY, SMNVEV (reference sequence). This CDR3 has 13 residues.

The chain employs TRBV2 and TRBJ1-2, with D uncertain. With 10 bases removed from V and 8 bases from J, the gap between germline ends came to 17 bases. Germline V CDR1 and CDR2: SNHLY, FYNNEI. The CDR3 sequence is 12 residues long. The CDR3 is CAIQRRARGYTF. The DNA of the CDR3 is TGTGCCATACAACGCCGGGCGCGCGGCTACACCTTC.

V and J are TRBV7-9 and TRBJ1-1; 9 nucleotides match TRBD1. This CDR3 spans 18 amino acids. The J segment lost 3 bases and the V segment lost 6 bases, leaving 17 bases of the junction unmatched. CDR1 and CDR2 (germline): SEHNR, FQNEAQ (reference sequence). The CDR3 loop is CASRGRTGDPNHHTEAFF. The CDR3 nucleotides are TGTGCCAGCAGAGGCCGGACAGGGGATCCAAATCATCACACTGAAGCTTTCTTT. Full variable domain (rest looked up from reference TRBV7-9 and TRBJ1-1): DTGVSQNPRHKITKRGQNVTFRCDPISEHNRLYWYRQTLGQGPEFLTYFQNEAQLEKSRLLSDRFSAERPKGSFSTLEIQRTEQGDSAMYLCASRGRTGDPNHHTEAFFGQGTRLTVV.

The chain uses TRBV4-2 and TRBJ1-6, with D perhaps matching TRBD1 (6 bases). CDR3 length: 16 amino acids. Germline V gives CDR1 LGHNA, CDR2 YNFKEQ. The V end lost 0 bases, the J end lost 7 bases, and 13 bases lay between the germline ends. The CDR3 sequence is CASSQDAGGGNSPLHF. The CDR3 DNA reads TGTGCCAGCAGCCAAGATGCGGGGGGCGGCAATTCACCCCTCCACTTT.

This clonotype was seen repeatedly, ten times or more. CDR3 nucleotide sequence: TGTGCCAGCAGCTTAGGTTCAGGGGGGAACAATGAGCAGTTCTTC. Translating it yields CASSLGSGGNNEQFF. The gene calls are TRBV11-1 and TRBJ2-1; tentative D call: TRBD1 (7 bases). The CDR3 loop spans 15 amino acids. Germline CDR1 reads SGHAT; CDR2 reads FQDESV (reference sequence). Trimming took 1 base from V and 5 from J, leaving 12 bases between them.

This clonotype was detected a few times. J is TRBJ2-1 and V is TRBV15; D is unclear. Germline values: CDR1 LNHNV, CDR2 YYDKDF (reference sequence). The ends were cut back, 0 bases at V and 0 bases at J, with 9 bases in the middle. The CDR3 runs to 16 residues. This CDR3 is CATSRDIPSSYNEQFF. The CDR3 nucleotides read TGTGCCACCAGCAGAGATATTCCGAGCTCCTACAATGAGCAGTTCTTC.

The chain joins TRBV28 to TRBJ1-2, with D possibly matching TRBD1 (6 bases). The CDR3 extends over 18 amino acids. Trimming cost V 6 bases and J 4 bases, with 27 bases left between them. Germline CDR1 MDHEN, CDR2 SYDVKM. CDR3 DNA sequence: TGTGCCAGCAGGACCCCTTCCTGGGACAAGGATCCTTTCTATGGCTACACCTTC. Translated, it gives CASRTPSWDKDPFYGYTF.